The entry below describes one T cell receptor beta chain. Generated by immunoSEQ multiplex PCR, the TCRdb table keeps only in-frame clones and is missing some. This table has approximately 110,000 clones, roughly 85% appearing once. The sample belongs to a study of T cell responses to AZD1222 COVID-19 vaccine. The germline CDR1 and CDR2 sequences are SGHVS and FQNEAQ. The CDR3 loop spans 12 amino acids. V was shortened by 8 bases and J by 0 bases, with 7 bases between the two germline ends. The sequence derives from an adult who received the AZD1222 COVID-19 vaccine. This chain uses TRBV7-8 with TRBJ1-2, with D hard to call. The sequencing here drew on peripheral blood, taken 28 days after the second AZD1222 dose. This CDR3 reads CASGSPNYGYTF. The CDR3 DNA reads as TGTGCCAGCGGTTCCCCTAACTATGGCTACACCTTC. Complete variable domain (other parts from reference TRBV7-8 and TRBJ1-2): GAGVSQSPRYKVAKRGQDVALRCDPISGHVSLFWYQQALGQGPEFLTYFQNEAQLDKSGLPSDRFFAERPEGSVSTLKIQRTQQEDSAVYLCASGSPNYGYTFGSGTRLTVV.